This TCR beta chain was profiled in a study of blood T cell repertoires in COVID-19. At the level of the study: Nucleic acid was either cDNA or gDNA, and it came from T cells, B-cell-depleted T cells, or PBMCs.

Study members were between roughly 18 and 89 years old and lived in 25 or so US regions. Per the authors' pipeline: Amplification with reference gene primers provided the estimates of nucleated cell counts. Some clones are missing from TCRdb's copy, which holds only in-frame ones; the method was immunoSEQ multiplex PCR. D and trimming come from the DNA, and the V and J calls and clone size come from that table. The sample includes 200,000 to 250,000 clones, 65% to 85% of them seen just once. Trimming removed 3 bases at V and 6 bases at J, with 11 bases between. Per the germline V gene, CDR1 is LNHDA and CDR2 is SQIVND (reference sequence). This CDR3 has 14 residues.

This clonotype was sampled from an older woman who had recovered from COVID-19. The chain combines TRBV19 with TRBJ1-4; perhaps TRBD1 as D (6 bases). Sequencing was done on a sample of PBMCs or T cells enriched from blood (not recorded which). The CDR3 DNA sequence: TGTGCCAGTAGTATGGACAGTTCTGATGAAAAACTGTTTTTT. Translating it yields CASSMDSSDEKLFF.